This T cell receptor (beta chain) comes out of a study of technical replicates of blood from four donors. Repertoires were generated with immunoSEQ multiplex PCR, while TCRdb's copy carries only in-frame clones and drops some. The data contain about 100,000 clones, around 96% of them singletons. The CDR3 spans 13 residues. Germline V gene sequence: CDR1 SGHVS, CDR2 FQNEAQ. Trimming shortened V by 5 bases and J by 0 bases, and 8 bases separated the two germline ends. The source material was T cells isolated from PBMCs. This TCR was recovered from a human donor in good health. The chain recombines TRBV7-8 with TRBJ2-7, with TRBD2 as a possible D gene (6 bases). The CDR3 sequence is CASSPGLSYEQYF. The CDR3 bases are TGTGCCAGCAGCCCGGGACTCTCCTACGAGCAGTACTTC.